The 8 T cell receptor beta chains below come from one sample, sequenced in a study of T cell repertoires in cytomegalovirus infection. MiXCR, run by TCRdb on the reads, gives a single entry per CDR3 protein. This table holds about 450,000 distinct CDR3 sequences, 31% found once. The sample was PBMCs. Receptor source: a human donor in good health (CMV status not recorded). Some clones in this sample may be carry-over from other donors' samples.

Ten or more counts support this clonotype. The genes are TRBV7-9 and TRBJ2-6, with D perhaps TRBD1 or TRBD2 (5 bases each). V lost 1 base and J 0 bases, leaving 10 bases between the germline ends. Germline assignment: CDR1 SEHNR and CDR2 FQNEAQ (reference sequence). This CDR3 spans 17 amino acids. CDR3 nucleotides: TGTGCCAGCAGCTTAGTGTGGGACCGCTCTGGGGCCAACGTCCTGACTTTC. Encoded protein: CASSLVWDRSGANVLTF. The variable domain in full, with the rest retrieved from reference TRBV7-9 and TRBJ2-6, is DTGVSQNPRHKITKRGQNVTFRCDPISEHNRLYWYRQTLGQGPEFLTYFQNEAQLEKSRLLSDRFSAERPKGSFSTLEIQRTEQGDSAMYLCASSLVWDRSGANVLTFGAGSRLTVL.

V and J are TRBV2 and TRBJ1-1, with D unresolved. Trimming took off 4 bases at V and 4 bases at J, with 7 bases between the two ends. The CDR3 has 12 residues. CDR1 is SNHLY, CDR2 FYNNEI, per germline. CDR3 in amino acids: CASSAGATEAFF. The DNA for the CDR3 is TGTGCCAGCAGTGCAGGTGCCACTGAAGCTTTCTTT.

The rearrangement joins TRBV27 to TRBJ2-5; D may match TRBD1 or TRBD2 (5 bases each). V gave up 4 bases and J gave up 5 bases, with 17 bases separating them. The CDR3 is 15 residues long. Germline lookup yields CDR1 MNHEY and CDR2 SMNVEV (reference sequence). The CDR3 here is CASSSRTGTSETQYF. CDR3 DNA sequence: TGTGCCAGCAGTTCACGGACGGGGACCTCTGAGACCCAGTACTTC.

The CDR3 coding sequence is TGTGCCAGCAGTTTAAGGCGGGGGGCCGGGGAGCTGTTTTTT. Translating it yields CASSLRRGAGELFF. The chain has TRBV27 and TRBJ2-2, with 8 bases aligning to TRBD2. V was pared by 2 bases and J by 6 bases, with 2 bases of the junction left unmatched. The CDR3 loop spans 14 amino acids. CDR1 and CDR2 from the germline V gene are MNHEY and SMNVEV (reference sequence).

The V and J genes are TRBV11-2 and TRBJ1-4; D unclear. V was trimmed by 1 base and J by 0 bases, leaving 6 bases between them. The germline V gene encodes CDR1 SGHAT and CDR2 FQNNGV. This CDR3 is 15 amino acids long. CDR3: CASSLAPATNEKLFF. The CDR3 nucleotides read TGTGCCAGCAGCTTAGCACCTGCAACTAATGAAAAACTGTTTTTT.

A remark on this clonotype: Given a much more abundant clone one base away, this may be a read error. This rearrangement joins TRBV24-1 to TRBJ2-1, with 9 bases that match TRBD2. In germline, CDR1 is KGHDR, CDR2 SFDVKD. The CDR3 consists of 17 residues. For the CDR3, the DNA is TGTGCCACCAGTGATGCTAGCGGGGCCATACGGAGCAATGAGCCGTTCTTC. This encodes CATSDASGAIRSNEPFF.

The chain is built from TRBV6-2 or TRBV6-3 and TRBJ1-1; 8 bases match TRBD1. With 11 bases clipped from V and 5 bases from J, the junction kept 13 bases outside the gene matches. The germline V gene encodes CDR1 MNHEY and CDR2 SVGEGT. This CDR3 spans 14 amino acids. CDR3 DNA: TGTGCCGGCCGGGCAGGGGGCCCGGGGACTGAAGCTTTCTTT. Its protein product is CAGRAGGPGTEAFF.

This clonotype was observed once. CDR3 nucleotides: TGCGCCAGCAGCCCCCTGCCCCTTAGTGGTACGCAGTATTTT. This codes for CASSPLPLSGTQYF. The chain uses TRBV4-1 and TRBJ2-3; no reliable D call. Germline lookup yields CDR1 MGHRA and CDR2 YSYEKL. V was shortened by 4 bases and J by 8 bases, with 16 bases between the two germline ends. The length of the CDR3 is 14 residues.